This TCR beta chain stems from a study of CD8 T cells in Susac syndrome. Peripheral blood CD8+ and CD4+ T cells were profiled by TCR beta sequencing. Healthy donors matched for age and sex were used as controls. V dropped 5 bases and J dropped 1; count of bases not matched to a gene: 4. The CDR3 runs to 15 residues. Germline V gene data show CDR1 as MNHEY and CDR2 as SVGEGT. Reverse transcription used about 0.5 to 1 ug RNA and random hexamers. An immunoSEQ multiplex PCR generated amplified TCR beta CDR3 products spanning 54 Vbeta and 13 Jbeta. One entry per CDR3 protein results from TCRdb running MiXCR on the immunoSEQ multiplex PCR reads. The sample includes 150,000 to 200,000 distinct CDR3 sequences, roughly 92% of them seen just once. As regards this clonotype: Its antigen remains unknown.

Study-wide results and limits: The TCR sequencing and HLA analysis in the study involved a relatively small number of individuals, as the study acknowledged.

The sequenced sample was CD4+ T cells from PBMCs. V and J are TRBV6-2 or TRBV6-3 and TRBJ2-3; 9 nucleotides align to TRBD1. The origin of this receptor is a human donor in good health. CDR3 DNA sequence: TGTGCCAGCAGTATCCGGGACAGGGGCACAGATACGCAGTATTTT. Its protein is CASSIRDRGTDTQYF.